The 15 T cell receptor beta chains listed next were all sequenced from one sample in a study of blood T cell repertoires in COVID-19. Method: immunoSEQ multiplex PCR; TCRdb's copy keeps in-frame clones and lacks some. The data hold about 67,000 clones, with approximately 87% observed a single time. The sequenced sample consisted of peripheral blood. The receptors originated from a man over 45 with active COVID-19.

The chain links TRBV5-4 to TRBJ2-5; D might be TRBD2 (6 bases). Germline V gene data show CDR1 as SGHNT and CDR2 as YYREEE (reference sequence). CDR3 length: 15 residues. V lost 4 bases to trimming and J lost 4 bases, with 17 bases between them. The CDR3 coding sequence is TGTGCCAGCAGCCCCTTCCGGGACTCCGGAGAGACCCAGTACTTC. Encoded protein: CASSPFRDSGETQYF.

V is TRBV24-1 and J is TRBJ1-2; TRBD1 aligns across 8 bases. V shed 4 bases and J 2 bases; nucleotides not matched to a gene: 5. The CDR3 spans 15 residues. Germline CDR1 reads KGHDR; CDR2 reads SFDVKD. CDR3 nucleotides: TGTGCCACCAGTGAAGAAGGACAGGGCAACTATGGCTACACCTTC. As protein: CATSEEGQGNYGYTF.

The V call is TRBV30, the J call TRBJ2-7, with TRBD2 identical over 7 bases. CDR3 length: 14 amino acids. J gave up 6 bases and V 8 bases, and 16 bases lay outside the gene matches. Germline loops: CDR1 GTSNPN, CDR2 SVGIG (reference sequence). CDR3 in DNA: TGTGCCAGAGGGCCGGGAGGCCCTCAGAGCGAGCAGTACTTC. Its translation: CARGPGGPQSEQYF.

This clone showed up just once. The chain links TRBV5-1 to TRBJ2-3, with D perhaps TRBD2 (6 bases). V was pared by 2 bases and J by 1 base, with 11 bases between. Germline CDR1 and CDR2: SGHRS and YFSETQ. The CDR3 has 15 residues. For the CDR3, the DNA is TGCGCCAGCAGCTTAACAGAGCGGGGCACAGATACGCAGTATTTT. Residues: CASSLTERGTDTQYF.

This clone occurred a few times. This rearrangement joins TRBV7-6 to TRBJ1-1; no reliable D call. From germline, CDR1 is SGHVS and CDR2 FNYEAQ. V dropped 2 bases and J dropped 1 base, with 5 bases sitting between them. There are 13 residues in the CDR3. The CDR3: CASSLRGNTEAFF. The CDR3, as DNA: TGTGCCAGCAGCTTAAGAGGGAACACTGAAGCTTTCTTT.

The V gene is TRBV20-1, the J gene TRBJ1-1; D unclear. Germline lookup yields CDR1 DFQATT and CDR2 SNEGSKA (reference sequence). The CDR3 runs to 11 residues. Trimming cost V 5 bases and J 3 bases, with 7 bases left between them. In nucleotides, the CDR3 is TGCAGTGCTCTGGGCTACACTGAAGCTTTCTTT. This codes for CSALGYTEAFF.

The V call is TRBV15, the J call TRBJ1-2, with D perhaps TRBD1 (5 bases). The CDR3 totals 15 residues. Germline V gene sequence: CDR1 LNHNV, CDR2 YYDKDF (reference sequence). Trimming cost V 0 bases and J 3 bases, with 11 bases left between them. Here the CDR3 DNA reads TGTGCCACCAGCAGAGATGGGGCCGGGTACTATGGCTACACCTTC. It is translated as CATSRDGAGYYGYTF.

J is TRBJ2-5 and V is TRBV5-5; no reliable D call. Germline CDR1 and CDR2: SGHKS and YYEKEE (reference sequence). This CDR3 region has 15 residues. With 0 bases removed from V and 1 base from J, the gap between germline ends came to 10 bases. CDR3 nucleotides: TGTGCCAGCAGCTTGGTTGCAGAATTCCAAGAGACCCAGTACTTC. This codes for CASSLVAEFQETQYF.

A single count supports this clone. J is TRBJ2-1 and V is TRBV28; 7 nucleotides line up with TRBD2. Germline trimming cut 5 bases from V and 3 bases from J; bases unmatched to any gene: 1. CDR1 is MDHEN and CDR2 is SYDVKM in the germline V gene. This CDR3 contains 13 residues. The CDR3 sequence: CASSASGYNEQFF. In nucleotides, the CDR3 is TGTGCCAGCAGTGCTAGCGGCTACAATGAGCAGTTCTTC.

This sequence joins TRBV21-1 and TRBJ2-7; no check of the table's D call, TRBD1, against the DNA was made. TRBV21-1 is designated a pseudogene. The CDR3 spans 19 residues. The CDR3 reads CASSNYNRDRGPLIDEQYF. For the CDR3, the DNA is TGTGCCAGCAGCAATTATAACCGGGACAGGGGGCCCCTGATCGACGAGCAGTACTTC.

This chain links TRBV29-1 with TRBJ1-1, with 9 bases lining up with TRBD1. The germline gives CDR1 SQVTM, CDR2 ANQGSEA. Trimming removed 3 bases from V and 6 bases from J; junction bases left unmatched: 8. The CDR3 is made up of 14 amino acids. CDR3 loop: CSVETTGGRSEAFF. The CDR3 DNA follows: TGCAGCGTTGAGACGACAGGGGGTAGGTCTGAAGCTTTCTTT.

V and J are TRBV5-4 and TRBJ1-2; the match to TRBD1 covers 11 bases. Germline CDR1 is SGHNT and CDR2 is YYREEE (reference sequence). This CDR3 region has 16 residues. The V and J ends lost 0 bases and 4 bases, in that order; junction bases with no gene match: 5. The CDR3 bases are TGTGCCAGCAGCTTGGGGGGACAGGGGGGAATCTATGGCTACACCTTC. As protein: CASSLGGQGGIYGYTF.

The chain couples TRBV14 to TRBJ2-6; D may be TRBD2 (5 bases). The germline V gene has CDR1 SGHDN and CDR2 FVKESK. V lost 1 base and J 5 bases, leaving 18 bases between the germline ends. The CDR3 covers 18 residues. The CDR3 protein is CASSQGGLGLDWANVLTF. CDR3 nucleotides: TGTGCCAGCAGCCAAGGAGGACTGGGCTTAGACTGGGCCAACGTCCTGACTTTC.

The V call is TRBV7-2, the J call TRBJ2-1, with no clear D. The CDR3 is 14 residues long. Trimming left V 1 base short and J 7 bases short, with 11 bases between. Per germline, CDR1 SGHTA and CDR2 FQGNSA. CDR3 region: CASSLVGPGNEQFF. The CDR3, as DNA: TGTGCCAGCAGCTTAGTTGGGCCAGGTAATGAGCAGTTCTTC.

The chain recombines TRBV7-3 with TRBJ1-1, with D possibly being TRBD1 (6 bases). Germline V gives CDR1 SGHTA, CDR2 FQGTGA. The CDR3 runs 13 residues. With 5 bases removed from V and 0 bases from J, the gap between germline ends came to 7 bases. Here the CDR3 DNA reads TGTGCCAGCAGCGACAGGTTGAACACTGAAGCTTTCTTT. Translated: CASSDRLNTEAFF.